The 26 T cell receptor beta chains listed next were all sequenced from one sample in a study of CD4+ T cells in melanoma. Assay used: immunoSEQ multiplex PCR; TCRdb lists only in-frame clones, some missing. The sample carries about 14,000 clones, roughly 69% recorded once. The source material was cells from a culture (not recorded whether cultured in vitro). The receptor set was obtained from a human donor with melanoma.

The chain recombines TRBV5-1 with TRBJ1-2; D ambiguous. The germline gives CDR1 SGHRS, CDR2 YFSETQ. V was cut by 4 bases and J by 4 bases, with 14 bases left in between. This CDR3 spans 14 amino acids. The CDR3 DNA is TGCGCCAGCAGCCGCGGCGGGGAAGGCTATGGCTACACCTTC. Translating it yields CASSRGGEGYGYTF.

The chain joins TRBV30 to TRBJ2-5; 12 positions match TRBD2. The ends lost 7 bases at V and 1 base at J; junction bases unmatched: 10. The CDR3 has 16 amino acids. Germline V gene lookup returns CDR1 GTSNPN and CDR2 SVGIG (reference sequence). CDR3 DNA: TGTGCCTTAGAACTAGCGGGGGGCCCCCCCCAAGAGACCCAGTACTTC. Translated, it gives CALELAGGPPQETQYF.

This clone was recorded a few times. This chain uses TRBV30 with TRBJ2-5; 7 positions match TRBD1. CDR1 and CDR2 (germline): GTSNPN, SVGIG (reference sequence). This CDR3 has 14 amino acids. V lost 0 bases, J lost 7 bases, and 8 bases stayed unmatched. The CDR3 sequence: CAWSVVQGDATQYF. The CDR3 nucleotides are TGTGCCTGGAGTGTGGTGCAGGGGGATGCGACCCAGTACTTC. The full variable domain, completed using reference TRBV30 and TRBJ2-5, is SQTIHQWPATLVQPVGSPLSLECTVEGTSNPNLYWYRQAAGRGLQLLFYSVGIGQISSEVPQNLSASRPQDRQFILSSKKLLLSDSGFYLCAWSVVQGDATQYFGPGTRLLVL.

Only one count was recorded for this clone. This chain joins TRBV28 and TRBJ1-2, with TRBD1 as a possible D gene (5 bases). From germline, CDR1 is MDHEN and CDR2 SYDVKM. This CDR3 is 14 amino acids long. V shed 3 bases and J shed 0 bases, with 8 bases lying between them. The chain's CDR3 is CASSFSGTNYGYTF. The CDR3 nucleotides are TGTGCCAGCAGTTTCTCAGGGACTAACTATGGCTACACCTTC.

V gene TRBV4-1 combines with J gene TRBJ2-4; D unclear. The CDR3 has 16 amino acids. Trimming stripped 4 bases from V and 0 bases from J, with 13 bases between. CDR1 is MGHRA, CDR2 YSYEKL, per germline. The CDR3 is CASSLRHTLAKNIQYF. For the CDR3, the DNA is TGCGCCAGCAGCCTTCGCCACACCTTAGCCAAAAACATTCAGTACTTC.

The rearrangement uses TRBV5-6 and TRBJ2-7; no firm D call. Germline V lookup: CDR1 SGHDT, CDR2 YYEEEE. This CDR3 has 11 residues. The V end lost 1 base, the J end lost 3 bases, and 2 bases lay between the germline ends. DNA of the CDR3: TGTGCCAGCAGCTTGTACTACGAGCAGTACTTC. It encodes CASSLYYEQYF.

This clone was seen only a few times. The V and J genes are TRBV4-2 and TRBJ2-4; D not resolved. The CDR3 loop spans 17 amino acids. V shed 1 base and J shed 2 bases, with 15 bases lying between them. Germline CDR1 reads LGHNA; CDR2 reads YNFKEQ. CDR3 loop: CASSQGSNAASKNIQYF. Written as DNA, the CDR3 is TGTGCCAGCAGCCAAGGGAGTAATGCTGCGTCCAAAAACATTCAGTACTTC.

The chain recombines TRBV15 with TRBJ1-3; D remains unclear. Germline CDR1 and CDR2: LNHNV and YYDKDF (reference sequence). The CDR3 consists of 15 residues. Trimming stripped 1 base from V and 1 base from J, with 8 bases between. This CDR3 reads CATSRGRQSGNTIYF. In nucleotides, the CDR3 is TGTGCCACCAGCAGAGGCAGACAATCTGGAAACACCATATATTTT. Full variable domain (outside the CDR3, taken from reference TRBV15 and TRBJ1-3): DAMVIQNPRYQVTQFGKPVTLSCSQTLNHNVMYWYQQKSSQAPKLLFHYYDKDFNNEADTPDNFQSRRPNTSFCFLDIRSPGLGDTAMYLCATSRGRQSGNTIYFGEGSWLTVV.

The V gene is TRBV11-2, the J gene TRBJ2-7; a weak D match, TRBD1 (5 bases). This CDR3 has 12 amino acids. Germline CDR1 SGHAT, CDR2 FQNNGV. Trimming removed 5 bases at V and 4 bases at J, with 9 bases between. The DNA for the CDR3 is TGTGCCAGCAGCCAAAAGGGGTACGAGCAGTACTTC. Translating it yields CASSQKGYEQYF.

V usage is TRBV5-1 and J usage is TRBJ2-3; 8 nucleotides match TRBD1. The junction had 2 bases not matched to a gene; V was cut back by 5 bases and J by 0 bases. The germline V gene has CDR1 SGHRS and CDR2 YFSETQ. The CDR3 contains 14 residues. CDR3 sequence reads: CASRGQVSTDTQYF. The CDR3 nucleotides read TGCGCCAGCAGGGGACAGGTTAGCACAGATACGCAGTATTTT.

The chain recombines TRBV5-5 with TRBJ1-1, with D maybe TRBD1 (5 bases). There are 18 residues in the CDR3. With 0 bases removed from V and 1 base from J, the gap between germline ends came to 19 bases. Looked up from germline, CDR1 is SGHKS and CDR2 is YYEKEE (reference sequence). The CDR3 spells CASSLGPLVGQTNTEAFF. CDR3 DNA: TGTGCCAGCAGCTTGGGACCTCTAGTGGGGCAGACGAACACTGAAGCTTTCTTT.

The genes are TRBV6-1 and TRBJ2-7; D assignment may be TRBD1 or TRBD2 (5 bases each). CDR3 length: 14 amino acids. The germline V and J ends were trimmed by 5 bases and 0 bases, with 11 bases remaining between them. Germline V CDR1 and CDR2: MNHNS, SASEGT. The CDR3 sequence is CASSRGVSSYEQYF. DNA for the CDR3: TGTGCCAGCAGTAGGGGAGTGAGCTCCTACGAGCAGTACTTC.

The chain has TRBV10-3 and TRBJ2-3; D not certain. From germline, CDR1 is ENHRY and CDR2 SYGVKD. CDR3 length: 17 residues. V shed 2 bases and J shed 4 bases, with 19 bases lying between them. This CDR3 reads CAISEPISMDNSDTQYF. For the CDR3, the DNA is TGTGCCATCAGTGAGCCTATCTCCATGGATAACTCAGATACGCAGTATTTT.

The chain joins TRBV4-2 to TRBJ1-3; D is perhaps TRBD1 (5 bases). CDR3 length equals 15 residues. V lost 5 bases and J lost 1, with 12 bases in between. From germline, CDR1 is LGHNA and CDR2 YNFKEQ. The CDR3 nucleotides are TGTGCCAGCAGCGCCCCTACAGGTTCTGGAAACACCATATATTTT. Its protein is CASSAPTGSGNTIYF.

This clone was counted a single time. V gene TRBV5-4 combines with J gene TRBJ1-5; no reliable D call. Germline V gives CDR1 SGHNT, CDR2 YYREEE (reference sequence). CDR3 length: 14 residues. Deletions cut 2 bases from V and 2 bases from J, with 8 bases between. The CDR3 DNA reads TGTGCCAGCAGCTTTAGTGGGGGCAATCAGCCCCAGCATTTT. Translating gives CASSFSGGNQPQHF.

The CDR3 nucleotides are TGTGCCAGCTCACTCAGAACAGGGGACTCAGAGACCCAGTACTTC. Translated, it gives CASSLRTGDSETQYF. The chain uses TRBV18 and TRBJ2-5; maybe TRBD1 (7 bases). The CDR3 spans 15 residues. The V gene's germline CDR1 is KGHSH and CDR2 LQKENI. V was shortened by 4 bases and J by 4 bases, with 16 bases between the two germline ends.

The genes are TRBV9 and TRBJ2-3; 7 bases are shared with TRBD2. The V and J ends lost 0 bases and 3 bases, in that order; junction bases with no gene match: 10. Germline CDR1 and CDR2: SGDLS and YYNGEE. This CDR3 spans 17 amino acids. The CDR3 bases are TGTGCCAGCAGCGTAGGGGTCGGCGGGGGTCGGACAGATACGCAGTATTTT. Translating gives CASSVGVGGGRTDTQYF.

V usage is TRBV6-1 and J usage is TRBJ1-1, with D uncertain. The CDR3 spans 14 residues. The ends were cut back, 6 bases at V and 2 bases at J, with 13 bases in the middle. Germline CDR1 is MNHNS and CDR2 is SASEGT. The CDR3 loop is CASRGKTGNTEAFF. The CDR3 DNA reads as TGTGCCAGCAGAGGAAAGACGGGAAACACTGAAGCTTTCTTT.

The genes are TRBV2 and TRBJ2-5; D unclear. The V gene's germline CDR1 is SNHLY and CDR2 FYNNEI. Trimming stripped 8 bases from V and 5 bases from J, with 9 bases between. This CDR3 has 11 amino acids. CDR3 residues: CASGLKETQYF. The CDR3 DNA reads as TGTGCCAGCGGATTAAAGGAGACCCAGTACTTC.

This chain joins TRBV11-3 and TRBJ2-7, with D possibly TRBD1 on 5 matching bases. Germline CDR1 SGHNT, CDR2 YENEEA. V was shortened by 8 bases and J by 0 bases, with 17 bases between the two germline ends. The CDR3 is made up of 15 amino acids. The CDR3: CASSSLRQGSYEQYF. DNA of the CDR3: TGTGCCAGCTCCTCCTTGCGGCAGGGCTCCTACGAGCAGTACTTC. The full variable domain, with the rest looked up from reference TRBV11-3 and TRBJ2-7, is EAGVVQSPRYKIIEKKQPVAFWCNPISGHNTLYWYLQNLGQGPELLIRYENEEAVDDSQLPKDRFSAERLKGVDSTLKIQPAELGDSAVYLCASSSLRQGSYEQYFGPGTRLTVT.

This chain connects TRBV9 to TRBJ1-5; D is uncertain. The CDR3 length is 13 residues. V was pared by 0 bases and J by 6 bases, with 7 bases between. Germline values: CDR1 SGDLS, CDR2 YYNGEE. DNA of the CDR3: TGTGCCAGCAGCGTAGATGACGTTCAGCCCCAGCATTTT. This sequence encodes CASSVDDVQPQHF.

The chain recombines TRBV6-1 with TRBJ1-5; 8 nucleotides line up with TRBD1. The germline V gene encodes CDR1 MNHNS and CDR2 SASEGT. The CDR3 is made up of 14 amino acids. V lost 6 bases and J lost 4; bases outside the gene matches: 5. The CDR3 region has the DNA TGTGCCAGCAGCACTGACAGGGGAAATCAGCCCCAGCATTTT. Its protein product is CASSTDRGNQPQHF.

To note about this clone: The sample has other DNA sequences that encode this CDR3 too. The chain recombines TRBV7-9 with TRBJ1-6, with D maybe TRBD1 (5 bases). The CDR3 consists of 16 residues. The V gene's germline CDR1 is SEHNR and CDR2 FQNEAQ (reference sequence). The germline V and J ends were trimmed by 3 bases and 3 bases, with 12 bases remaining between them. DNA for the CDR3: TGTGCCAGCAGCTTGGGGCAGGGATTCTATAATTCACCCCTCCACTTT. Encoded protein: CASSLGQGFYNSPLHF.

This chain joins TRBV12-5 and TRBJ2-7, with TRBD1 as a possible D gene (6 bases). Germline V gene lookup returns CDR1 LGHNT and CDR2 FRNRAP. This CDR3 comprises 14 residues. Trimming removed 5 bases at V and 3 bases at J, with 14 bases between. For the CDR3, the DNA is TGTGCTAGTGGTCCCCCCCGGGACAACTACGAGCAGTACTTC. It codes for CASGPPRDNYEQYF.

The chain employs TRBV13 and TRBJ2-1; TRBD2 matches at 16 bases. Unmatched junction bases numbered 7, after V lost 5 bases and J lost 0 bases. Germline loops: CDR1 PRHDT, CDR2 FYEKMQ (reference sequence). This CDR3 has 19 amino acids. CDR3 DNA sequence: TGTGCCAGCAGCCCGGGACTAGCGGGGGGGCTGGGCTCCTACAATGAGCAGTTCTTC. Translation: CASSPGLAGGLGSYNEQFF. The variable domain in full, with the rest retrieved from reference TRBV13 and TRBJ2-1, is AAGVIQSPRHLIKEKRETATLKCYPIPRHDTVYWYQQGPGQDPQFLISFYEKMQSDKGSIPDRFSAQQFSDYHSELNMSSLELGDSALYFCASSPGLAGGLGSYNEQFFGPGTRLTVL.

This clone has more than one count but fewer than ten. The V call is TRBV7-3, the J call TRBJ2-5, with D possibly TRBD2 on 6 matching bases. The CDR3 runs 14 residues. The germline gives CDR1 SGHTA, CDR2 FQGTGA. Trimming took 4 bases from V and 2 from J, leaving 11 bases between them. CDR3 DNA: TGTGCCAGCAGCTCCTCGACTAGTCAAGAGACCCAGTACTTC. It codes for CASSSSTSQETQYF.